The 25 T cell receptor beta chains listed next were all sequenced from one sample in a study of blood T cell repertoires in COVID-19. Using immunoSEQ multiplex PCR, the repertoire was profiled, and TCRdb retains in-frame clones only, with some absent. This sample carries more than 70,000 clones, approximately 90% of them seen once, and the ten largest clones take less than 5%. Sequencing was carried out using peripheral blood. The receptors come from a woman aged 45-65 years in a cohort sampled during active COVID-19.

A single count supports this clone. This chain joins TRBV12-5 and TRBJ2-7; 11 bases fit TRBD2. The CDR3 covers 22 residues. After removal of 4 bases from V and 1 base from J, the junction contained 24 bases not matched to a gene. The germline gives CDR1 LGHNT, CDR2 FRNRAP. CDR3 in DNA: TGTGCTAGTGGTTCCATCTTCCCCCATCTAGCGGGGGGAAGGGTGCGATCCTACGAGCAGTACTTC. Translating it yields CASGSIFPHLAGGRVRSYEQYF.

The gene calls are TRBV5-1 and TRBJ2-7; 9 positions agree with TRBD2. CDR3 size: 15 residues. In germline, CDR1 is SGHRS, CDR2 YFSETQ. The J segment lost 2 bases and the V segment lost 0 bases, leaving 3 bases of the junction unmatched. The CDR3: CASSLAAGGPYEQYF. Written as DNA, the CDR3 is TGCGCCAGCAGCTTGGCGGCGGGAGGGCCCTACGAGCAGTACTTC.

The chain is built from TRBV18 and TRBJ2-2; no clear D gene. The germline gives CDR1 KGHSH, CDR2 LQKENI. This CDR3 has 16 residues. V lost 0 bases, J lost 5 bases, and 13 bases lay in between. CDR3 sequence reads: CASSPPKVGETGELFF. The CDR3 region has the DNA TGTGCCAGCTCACCACCGAAGGTCGGAGAAACCGGGGAGCTGTTTTTT.

This clone was recorded only once. This sequence joins TRBV3-1 (or the pseudogene TRBV3-2) and TRBJ2-7; D gene ambiguous. Trimming took off 3 bases at V and 3 bases at J, with 6 bases between the two ends. Germline lookup yields CDR1 LGHDT and CDR2 YNNKEL (reference sequence). There are 12 residues in the CDR3. The CDR3 reads CASSHLGYEQYF. The DNA of the CDR3 is TGTGCCAGCAGCCACCTAGGCTACGAGCAGTACTTC.

CDR3: CSVGGLRGNNEQFF. In DNA form, the CDR3 reads TGCAGCGTTGGAGGACTACGAGGTAACAATGAGCAGTTCTTC. The rearrangement links TRBV29-1 to TRBJ2-1, with a tentative D call TRBD2 (6 bases). Germline lookup yields CDR1 SQVTM and CDR2 ANQGSEA. Trimming pared 4 bases from V and 5 bases from J, leaving 15 bases between. The CDR3 is 14 amino acids.

This sequence joins TRBV3-1 (or the pseudogene TRBV3-2) and TRBJ1-1; D gene uncertain. V gave up 5 bases and J gave up 7 bases, with 8 bases separating them. The CDR3 is 11 residues long. CDR1 is LGHDT and CDR2 is YNNKEL in the germline V gene (reference sequence). The CDR3 reads CASSSGGEAFF. CDR3 DNA sequence: TGTGCCAGCAGCTCTGGCGGTGAAGCTTTCTTT.

This sequence joins TRBV5-1 and TRBJ2-7, with D perhaps matching TRBD1 (5 bases). Trimming left V 4 bases short and J 1 base short, with 12 bases between. Per germline, CDR1 SGHRS and CDR2 YFSETQ. The CDR3 runs 14 residues. The CDR3 region has the DNA TGCGCCAGCAGCCCCCAGGGCGCATCCTACGAGCAGTACTTC. Amino acids: CASSPQGASYEQYF.

This chain uses TRBV19 with TRBJ1-5; perhaps TRBD1 as D (6 bases). Germline V gene data show CDR1 as LNHDA and CDR2 as SQIVND (reference sequence). Trimming shortened V by 1 base and J by 1 base, and 14 bases separated the two germline ends. The length of the CDR3 is 17 residues. This CDR3 is CASSIVRGGGSNQPQHF. As DNA, the CDR3 is TGTGCCAGTAGTATAGTGAGGGGGGGCGGAAGCAATCAGCCCCAGCATTTT. The entire variable domain, with the rest obtained from reference TRBV19 and TRBJ1-5, is as follows: DGGITQSPKYLFRKEGQNVTLSCEQNLNHDAMYWYRQDPGQGLRLIYYSQIVNDFQKGDIAEGYSVSREKKESFPLTVTSAQKNPTAFYLCASSIVRGGGSNQPQHFGDGTRLSIL.

The V call is TRBV3-1 (or the pseudogene TRBV3-2), the J call TRBJ2-7; tentative D call: TRBD2 (5 bases). Germline CDR1 is LGHDT and CDR2 is YNNKEL (reference sequence). V dropped 1 base and J dropped 3 bases, with 13 bases sitting between them. The CDR3 extends over 15 amino acids. The CDR3 DNA sequence: TGTGCCAGCAGCCAAGGTGGCCGGGGTTACTACGAGCAGTACTTC. The encoded protein is CASSQGGRGYYEQYF.

The rearrangement links TRBV5-6 to TRBJ2-1, with 10 bases that match TRBD2. The CDR3 sequence is 15 residues long. V was clipped by 0 bases and J by 12 bases; unmatched bases: 9. Per germline, CDR1 SGHDT and CDR2 YYEEEE. The CDR3 is CASSLVTLAGEVQFF. The CDR3 region has the DNA TGTGCCAGCAGCTTGGTTACCCTAGCGGGAGAAGTGCAGTTCTTC. The full variable domain, completed using reference TRBV5-6 and TRBJ2-1, is DAGVTQSPTHLIKTRGQQVTLRCSPKSGHDTVSWYQQALGQGPQFIFQYYEEEERQRGNFPDRFSGHQFPNYSSELNVNALLLGDSALYLCASSLVTLAGEVQFFGPGTRLTVL.

This chain connects TRBV7-9 to TRBJ2-2; TRBD1 matches 8 bases. The ends lost 0 bases at V and 1 base at J; junction bases unmatched: 7. The CDR3 is 18 amino acids. CDR1 SEHNR and CDR2 FQNEAQ come from the germline V gene (reference sequence). Written as DNA, the CDR3 is TGTGCCAGCAGCTTAGCGCAGGGGGCCTCGTTGAACACCGGGGAGCTGTTTTTT. Its protein is CASSLAQGASLNTGELFF.

The CDR3 sequence is CASSSAPDRYNQPQHF. As DNA, the CDR3 is TGCGCCAGCAGCTCCGCCCCGGACAGGTACAATCAGCCCCAGCATTTT. The chain combines TRBV5-1 with TRBJ1-5; 7 bases agree with TRBD1. The CDR3 contains 16 residues. The germline V gene encodes CDR1 SGHRS and CDR2 YFSETQ. V lost 3 bases and J lost 3; bases outside the gene matches: 9.

V usage is TRBV7-2 and J usage is TRBJ1-6; D gene unclear. Germline V gives CDR1 SGHTA, CDR2 FQGNSA. The CDR3 has 12 residues. Trimming pared 4 bases from V and 4 bases from J, leaving 2 bases between. In nucleotides, the CDR3 is TGTGCCAGCAGCTCGTATAATTCACCCCTCCACTTT. This encodes CASSSYNSPLHF.

V is TRBV11-2 and J is TRBJ2-3; 8 bases line up with TRBD1. The germline V gene has CDR1 SGHAT and CDR2 FQNNGV. Trimming at V came to 3 bases and at J to 4 bases, leaving 6 bases not matched to a gene. The CDR3 spans 15 residues. The CDR3 DNA sequence: TGTGCCAGCAGCTTCTTGGACAGGGCTGCAGATACGCAGTATTTT. It yields the protein CASSFLDRAADTQYF.

The chain has TRBV10-3 and TRBJ2-1, with TRBD2 identical over 11 bases. V was clipped by 3 bases and J by 7 bases; unmatched bases: 8. Germline V lookup: CDR1 ENHRY, CDR2 SYGVKD. The CDR3 length is 16 residues. The CDR3 is CAISDPGLAAGNEQFF. The CDR3 region has the DNA TGTGCCATCAGTGACCCGGGACTAGCGGCCGGGAATGAGCAGTTCTTC.

This chain uses TRBV12-3 or TRBV12-4 with TRBJ1-1; D perhaps matches TRBD1 (6 bases). CDR3 length equals 13 residues. The V and J ends lost 4 bases and 1 base respectively, with 7 bases between them. CDR3 sequence: CASSYRENTEAFF. CDR3 bases: TGTGCCAGCAGTTACAGGGAGAACACTGAAGCTTTCTTT.

This clone has just one count. The chain employs TRBV28 and TRBJ2-5, with 8 positions matching TRBD2. The junction had 8 bases not matched to a gene; V was cut back by 2 bases and J by 0 bases. CDR1 is MDHEN, CDR2 SYDVKM, per germline. The CDR3 is 17 residues long. The CDR3 sequence is CASSLPGDSGNQETQYF. In DNA, the CDR3 is TGTGCCAGCAGTTTACCCGGAGATAGCGGGAACCAAGAGACCCAGTACTTC.

The rearrangement uses TRBV6-5 and TRBJ1-1; 7 nucleotides align to TRBD1. This CDR3 is 15 amino acids long. Germline-derived CDR1 and CDR2 are MNHEY and SVGAGI. V dropped 1 base and J dropped 7; count of bases not matched to a gene: 9. The CDR3 DNA reads TGTGCCAGCAGTTACTGGAAGGGGGCGGGAATTGAAGCTTTCTTT. This encodes CASSYWKGAGIEAFF.

The gene calls are TRBV19 and TRBJ2-1, with 13 positions matching TRBD2. The CDR3 runs to 16 residues. Looked up from germline, CDR1 is LNHDA and CDR2 is SQIVND (reference sequence). V was pared by 5 bases and J by 10 bases, with 11 bases of the junction left unmatched. CDR3 in DNA: TGTGCCAGTAGTTCTCGGACTAGCGGGAGCCCCAAGGAGCAGTTCTTC. It codes for CASSSRTSGSPKEQFF.

The chain recombines TRBV7-2 with TRBJ2-4, with D maybe TRBD2 (6 bases). CDR1 is SGHTA and CDR2 is FQGNSA in the germline V gene. The ends were cut back, 2 bases at V and 1 base at J, with 12 bases in the middle. The CDR3 sequence is 16 residues long. The CDR3 loop reads CASSLRPEGAKNIQYF. CDR3 nucleotide sequence: TGTGCCAGCAGCTTAAGGCCGGAGGGGGCCAAAAACATTCAGTACTTC.

V usage is TRBV29-1 and J usage is TRBJ1-1; TRBD1 aligns across 10 bases. Trimming at V came to 6 bases and at J to 4 bases, leaving 8 bases not matched to a gene. Germline lookup yields CDR1 SQVTM and CDR2 ANQGSEA. This CDR3 has 14 residues. CDR3 nucleotide sequence: TGCAGCGTAAGAGGGGACAGGGGTAGCACTGAAGCTTTCTTT. Protein sequence: CSVRGDRGSTEAFF.

As to this clone: The junction differs from germline at one of its ends, possibly a read error. The J gene is TRBJ1-1, the V gene TRBV3-1 (or the pseudogene TRBV3-2); D remains unclear. This CDR3 has 15 amino acids. The germline gives CDR1 LGHDT, CDR2 YNNKEL (reference sequence). In DNA, the CDR3 is TGTGCCAGCAGCGAAGACGGGGTGGCGGGCACTGAAGCTTTCTTT. It specifies CASSEDGVAGTEAFF.

The CDR3 spells CATSEKSSGGGNQPQHF. The CDR3 DNA is TGTGCCACCAGTGAAAAAAGTAGCGGGGGGGGCAATCAGCCCCAGCATTTT. The chain couples TRBV24-1 to TRBJ1-5, with a tentative D call TRBD1 (5 bases). There are 17 residues in the CDR3. V was trimmed by 4 bases and J by 2 bases, leaving 17 bases between them. Looked up from germline, CDR1 is KGHDR and CDR2 is SFDVKD.

This chain joins TRBV25-1 and TRBJ2-2; D unresolved. Between the trimmed V and J ends, which lost 3 bases and 3 bases, there was a span of 8 bases. This CDR3 comprises 14 residues. CDR1 MGHDK and CDR2 SYGVNS come from the germline V gene. The CDR3 nucleotides are TGTGCCAGCAGTGATCGAGGCGACACCGGGGAGCTGTTTTTT. It specifies CASSDRGDTGELFF.

V usage is TRBV11-2 and J usage is TRBJ2-1, with TRBD2 matching 14 bases. CDR3 size: 18 residues. Germline-derived CDR1 and CDR2 are SGHAT and FQNNGV. Unmatched junction bases numbered 10, after V lost 5 bases and J lost 4 bases. The CDR3 loop reads CASSRGLAGGRRYNEQFF. The CDR3 bases are TGTGCCAGCAGCCGCGGACTAGCGGGAGGTCGACGTTACAATGAGCAGTTCTTC.